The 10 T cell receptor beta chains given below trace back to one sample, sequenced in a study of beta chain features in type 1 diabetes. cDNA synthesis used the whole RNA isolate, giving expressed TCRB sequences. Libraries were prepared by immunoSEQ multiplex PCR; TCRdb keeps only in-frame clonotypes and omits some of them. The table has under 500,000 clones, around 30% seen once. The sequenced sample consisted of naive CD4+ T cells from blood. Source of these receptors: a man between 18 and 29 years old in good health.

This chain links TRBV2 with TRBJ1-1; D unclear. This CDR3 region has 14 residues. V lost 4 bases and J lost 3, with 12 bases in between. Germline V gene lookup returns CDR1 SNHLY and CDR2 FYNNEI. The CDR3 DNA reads TGTGCCAGCAGTGTCGTTTTGATGTACACTGAAGCTTTCTTT. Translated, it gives CASSVVLMYTEAFF.

The CDR3 is CASSLAVNLGEQYF. The CDR3 DNA is TGCGCCAGCAGCTTAGCCGTAAATTTGGGCGAGCAGTACTTC. V and J are TRBV5-1 and TRBJ2-7; D remains unclear. Germline V gene sequence: CDR1 SGHRS, CDR2 YFSETQ. This CDR3 is 14 amino acids long. The V and J ends lost 2 bases and 6 bases respectively, with 15 bases between them.

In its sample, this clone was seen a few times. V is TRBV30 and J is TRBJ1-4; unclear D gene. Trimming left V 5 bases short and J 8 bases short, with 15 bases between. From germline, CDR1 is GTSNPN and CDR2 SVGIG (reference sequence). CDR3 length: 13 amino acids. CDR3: CAWSSRVGEKLFF. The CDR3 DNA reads TGTGCCTGGTCTTCGCGTGTTGGGGAAAAACTGTTTTTT.

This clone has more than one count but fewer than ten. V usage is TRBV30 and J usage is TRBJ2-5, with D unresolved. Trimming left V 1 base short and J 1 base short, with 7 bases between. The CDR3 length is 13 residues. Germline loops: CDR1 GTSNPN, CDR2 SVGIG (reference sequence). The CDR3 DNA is TGTGCCTGGAGTGGGCAACCCCAAGAGACCCAGTACTTC. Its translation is CAWSGQPQETQYF. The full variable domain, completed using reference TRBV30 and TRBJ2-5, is SQTIHQWPATLVQPVGSPLSLECTVEGTSNPNLYWYRQAAGRGLQLLFYSVGIGQISSEVPQNLSASRPQDRQFILSSKKLLLSDSGFYLCAWSGQPQETQYFGPGTRLLVL.

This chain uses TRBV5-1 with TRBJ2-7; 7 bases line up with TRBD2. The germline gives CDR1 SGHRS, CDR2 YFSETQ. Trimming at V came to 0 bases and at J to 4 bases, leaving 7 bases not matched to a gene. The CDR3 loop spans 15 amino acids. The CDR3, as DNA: TGCGCCAGCAGCTTGGAGCCCGGACTAGAGTACGAGCAGTACTTC. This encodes CASSLEPGLEYEQYF.

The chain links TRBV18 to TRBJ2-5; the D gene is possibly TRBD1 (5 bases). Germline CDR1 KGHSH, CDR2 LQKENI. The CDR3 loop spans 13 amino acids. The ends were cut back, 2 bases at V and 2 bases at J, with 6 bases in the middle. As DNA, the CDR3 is TGTGCCAGCTCACCAAACAGGCAAGAGACCCAGTACTTC. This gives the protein CASSPNRQETQYF.

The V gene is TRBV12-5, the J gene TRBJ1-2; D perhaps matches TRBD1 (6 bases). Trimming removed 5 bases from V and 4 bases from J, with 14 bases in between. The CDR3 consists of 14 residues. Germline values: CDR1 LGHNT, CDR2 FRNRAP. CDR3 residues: CASGLLDSRYGYTF. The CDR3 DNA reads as TGTGCTAGTGGTCTGCTGGACAGTCGCTATGGCTACACCTTC.

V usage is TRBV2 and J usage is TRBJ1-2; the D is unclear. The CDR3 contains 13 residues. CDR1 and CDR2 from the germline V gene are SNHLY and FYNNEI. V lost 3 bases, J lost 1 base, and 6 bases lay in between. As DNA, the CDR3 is TGTGCCAGCAGTGATTCCAGTAACTATGGCTACACCTTC. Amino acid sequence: CASSDSSNYGYTF.

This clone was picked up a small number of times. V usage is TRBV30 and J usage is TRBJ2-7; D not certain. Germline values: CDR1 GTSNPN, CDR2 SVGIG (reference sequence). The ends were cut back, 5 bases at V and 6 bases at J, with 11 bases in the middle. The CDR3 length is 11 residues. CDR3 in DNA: TGTGCCTGGTCCGCCTTGCTCGAGCAGTACTTC. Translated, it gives CAWSALLEQYF.

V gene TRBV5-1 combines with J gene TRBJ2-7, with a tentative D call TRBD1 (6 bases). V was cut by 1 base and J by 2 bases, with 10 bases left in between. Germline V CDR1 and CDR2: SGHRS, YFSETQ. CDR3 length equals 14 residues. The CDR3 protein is CASSLMTGPYEQYF. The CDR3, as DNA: TGCGCCAGCAGCTTGATGACAGGACCCTACGAGCAGTACTTC. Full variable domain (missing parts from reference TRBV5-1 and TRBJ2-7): KAGVTQTPRYLIKTRGQQVTLSCSPISGHRSVSWYQQTPGQGLQFLFEYFSETQRNKGNFPGRFSGRQFSNSRSEMNVSTLELGDSALYLCASSLMTGPYEQYFGPGTRLTVT.